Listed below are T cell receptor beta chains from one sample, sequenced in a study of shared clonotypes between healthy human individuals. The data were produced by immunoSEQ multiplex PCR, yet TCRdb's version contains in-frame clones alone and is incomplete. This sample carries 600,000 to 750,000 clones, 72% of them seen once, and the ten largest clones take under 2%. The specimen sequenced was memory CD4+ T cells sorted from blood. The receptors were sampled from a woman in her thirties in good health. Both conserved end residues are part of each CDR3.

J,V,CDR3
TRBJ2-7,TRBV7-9,CASSSRMGQGLTYEQYF
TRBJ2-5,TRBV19,CASSMGRIGQETQYF
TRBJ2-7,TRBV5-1,CASRLAGGYEQYF
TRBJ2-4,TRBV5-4,CASSFGTRGQNIQYF
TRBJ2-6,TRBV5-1,CASSTAGTSASGANVLTF
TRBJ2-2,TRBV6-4,CASSQATSSGELFF
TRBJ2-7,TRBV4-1,CASSQDPGTSGSLLREQYF
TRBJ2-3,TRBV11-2,CASSLGGLAGVSDTQYF
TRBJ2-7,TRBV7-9,CASSRSDSGNYEQYF
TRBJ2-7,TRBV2,CASSDSKGPTISYEQYF
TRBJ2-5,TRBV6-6,CASSYSRQGGWETQYF
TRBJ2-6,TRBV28,CASSSVPRTAYSGANVLTF
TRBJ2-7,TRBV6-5,CASSYSAGRQDEQYF
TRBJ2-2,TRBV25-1,CASSGSGAGELFF
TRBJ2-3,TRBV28,CASSTAGVEDTQYF
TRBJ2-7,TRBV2,CASLTRSGEQYF
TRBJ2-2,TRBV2,CASSVTGRNTGELFF
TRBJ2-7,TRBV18,CAASWKEGEQYF
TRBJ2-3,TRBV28,CASRRQGSTDTQYF
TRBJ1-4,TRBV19,CASTLNEKLFF
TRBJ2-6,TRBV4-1,CASSQGTGQGGRSGANVLTF
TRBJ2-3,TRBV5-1,CASGSISTDTQYF
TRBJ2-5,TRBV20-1,CSATQQETQYF
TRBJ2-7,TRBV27,CASGTGPRLGEQYF
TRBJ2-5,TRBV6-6,CASTTGTKTQETQYF
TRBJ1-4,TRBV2,CASRPGQRNEKLFF
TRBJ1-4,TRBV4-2,CASSRLTGEKLFF
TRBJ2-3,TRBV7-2,CASSIGYGDTQYF
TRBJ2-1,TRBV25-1,CASRTGSGNEQFF
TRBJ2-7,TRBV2,CASSEQSGFYEQYF
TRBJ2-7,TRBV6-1,CASRTSGNTYEQYF
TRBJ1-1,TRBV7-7,CASSSGRGTEAFF
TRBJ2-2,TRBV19,CASTPGSANTGELFF
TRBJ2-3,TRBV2,CASTFIAGVGTDTQYF
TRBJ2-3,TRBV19,CASSINGGTDTQYF
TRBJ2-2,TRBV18,CASSPRGSGLNTGELFF
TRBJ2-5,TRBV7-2,CASSLDQSETQYF
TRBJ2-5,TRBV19,CASSMGQQETQYF
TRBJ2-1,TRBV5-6,CATTWGRSSYNEQFF
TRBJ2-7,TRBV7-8,CASSAIPGTLYEQYF
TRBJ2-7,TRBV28,CASSFGEYEQYF
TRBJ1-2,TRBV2,CASSPDRPFGNYGYTF
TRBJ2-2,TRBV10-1,CATKTYVRGLFF
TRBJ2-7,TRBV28,CASSPSAGATYEQYF
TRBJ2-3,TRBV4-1,CASSRTSGRAADTQYF
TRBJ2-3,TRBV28,CASRRWTSGITDTQYF
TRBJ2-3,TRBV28,CASSVWIVAGPLTDTQYF
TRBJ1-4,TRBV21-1,CASRGTVQEKLFF
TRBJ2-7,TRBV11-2,CASSHQRDSYEQYF
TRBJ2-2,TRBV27,CASRVGQGTNTGELFF
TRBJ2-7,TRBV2,CASSNGLEAVSSYEQYF
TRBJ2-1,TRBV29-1,CSVESQGGNEQFF
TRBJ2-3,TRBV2,CASRERQGLPDTQYF
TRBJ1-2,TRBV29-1,CNVALTGNYGYTF